This entry describes one TCR beta chain. Its antigen is currently unknown. The CDR3 covers 15 residues. Patients with a history of autoimmune disease or on systemic immunosuppression were excluded. This entry is derived from a study of OX40 agonist ivuxolimab in advanced cancers. The overall study: Three patients had partial responses: one hepatocellular carcinoma, two cutaneous melanoma.

Study findings and constraints: No determination was made of the antigen specificity of the expanded peripheral T cells. In the 0.1 to 3.0 mg/kg range, CD4+ and CD8+ blood T cells had expanded clonally by week 6.

This table comes from immunoSEQ multiplex PCR, and its TCRdb copy is limited to in-frame clones, with some not included. The sample consists of 55,000 to 75,000 clones, over 80% of them appearing once. This chain joins TRBV21-1 and TRBJ1-2; the DNA was not compared with TRBD1, the D call given in the table. TRBV21-1 constitutes a pseudogene. Sequences were derived from CD4+ or CD8+ T cells sorted from blood, sampled in a trial of the OX40 agonist ivuxolimab. The source is an adult with an advanced solid tumor such as melanoma, head and neck, liver or kidney cancer. The CDR3 loop is CASSKPGTGNYGYTF. Written as DNA, the CDR3 is TGTGCCAGCAGCAAGCCTGGGACAGGGAACTATGGCTACACCTTC.